The clone carrying this TCR beta chain was detected ten times or more. With V trimmed by 5 bases and J by 1 base, 2 bases remained unmatched. The germline gives CDR1 DFQATT, CDR2 SNEGSKA (reference sequence). The CDR3 has 12 residues. RNA transcripts were the template for amplifying TCR beta CDR3 regions. In the first-round RT-PCR of the TCR CDR3, the HTBI primer set was used. One entry per CDR3 protein results from TCRdb running MiXCR on the multiplex PCR reads. The profile shows about 510,000 distinct CDR3 sequences, approximately 14% of them singletons. The diagnostic basis comprised clinical symptoms, serum thyroxine and TRAb, thyroid ultrasound and orbital computed tomography. Source material for PBMCs was more than 9.5 ml fresh peripheral blood. The sample comes from a study of T cells in Graves' hyperthyroidism and ophthalmopathy. Study context: Before any treatment, at initial diagnosis, peripheral blood was collected.

The clonotype originates from a woman aged 40 to 55 with Graves' hyperthyroidism. Sequencing was done on a sample of blood. J is TRBJ2-7 and V is TRBV20-1; 7 bases line up with TRBD2. The CDR3 spells CSAPGRSYEQYF. The CDR3 DNA reads as TGCAGTGCTCCCGGGAGGTCCTACGAGCAGTACTTC.